One and the same sample provided the 13 T cell receptor beta chains below, sequenced in a study of cytomegalovirus exposure and HLA in healthy donors. This PCR relied on a set of 60 Vbeta primers and 13 Jbeta primers. Some clones are missing from TCRdb's copy, which holds only in-frame ones; the method was immunoSEQ multiplex PCR. This table has 100,000 to 120,000 clones, 74% appearing once. The sequenced material came from PBMCs. These receptor sequences come from a woman aged 35 to 49 in good health and CMV-seropositive.

This rearrangement joins TRBV6-1 to TRBJ2-3; possibly TRBD2 for D (5 bases). With 2 bases removed from V and 6 bases from J, the gap between germline ends came to 12 bases. Germline assignment: CDR1 MNHNS and CDR2 SASEGT. This CDR3 comprises 14 residues. CDR3 loop: CASSERGFADTQYF. The DNA of the CDR3 is TGTGCCAGCAGTGAACGAGGGTTTGCGGATACGCAGTATTTT.

This clone was counted only a few times. The chain couples TRBV2 to TRBJ2-3; the match to TRBD2 covers 15 bases. V shed 4 bases and J 4 bases; nucleotides not matched to a gene: 15. The CDR3 spans 20 residues. Germline lookup yields CDR1 SNHLY and CDR2 FYNNEI. The CDR3 is CASSAGLAGGLWVSPDTQYF. The CDR3 DNA reads TGTGCCAGCAGTGCTGGACTAGCGGGAGGGCTGTGGGTATCTCCAGATACGCAGTATTTT.

The genes are TRBV5-6 and TRBJ2-1; a possible D gene is TRBD1 (6 bases). V gave up 4 bases and J gave up 8 bases, with 22 bases separating them. The germline gives CDR1 SGHDT, CDR2 YYEEEE. The CDR3 is 16 residues long. The CDR3 DNA reads as TGTGCCAGCAGCCTATTCAGGGGATTTGGTATCGATGAGCAGTTCTTC. This codes for CASSLFRGFGIDEQFF. The full variable domain, in which reference TRBV5-6 and TRBJ2-1 provide the parts outside the CDR3, is DAGVTQSPTHLIKTRGQQVTLRCSPKSGHDTVSWYQQALGQGPQFIFQYYEEEERQRGNFPDRFSGHQFPNYSSELNVNALLLGDSALYLCASSLFRGFGIDEQFFGPGTRLTVL.

The chain joins TRBV29-1 to TRBJ1-1; D not resolved. Trimming shortened V by 7 bases and J by 7 bases, and 13 bases separated the two germline ends. Germline values: CDR1 SQVTM, CDR2 ANQGSEA. The CDR3 runs 11 residues. CDR3 amino acids: CSAQRADEAFF. The CDR3 region has the DNA TGCAGCGCCCAGCGGGCGGATGAAGCTTTCTTT.

The chain employs TRBV7-2 and TRBJ2-1; 10 positions agree with TRBD2. The junction had 10 bases not matched to a gene; V was cut back by 3 bases and J by 2 bases. CDR3 size: 18 residues. In germline, CDR1 is SGHTA, CDR2 FQGNSA. As DNA, the CDR3 is TGTGCCAGCAGCTTTCCTAGCGGGAGCGGCCGCCCCTACAATGAGCAGTTCTTC. It codes for CASSFPSGSGRPYNEQFF.

V usage is TRBV18 and J usage is TRBJ2-7, with 7 bases aligning to TRBD1. Germline V gives CDR1 KGHSH, CDR2 LQKENI. This CDR3 is built from 13 residues. The V and J ends lost 6 bases and 5 bases, in that order; junction bases with no gene match: 7. The CDR3 spells CASSPGQINEQYF. For the CDR3, the DNA is TGTGCCAGCTCGCCGGGACAGATCAACGAGCAGTACTTC.

The V call is TRBV5-4, the J call TRBJ2-3; 14 bases align to TRBD2. J lost 5 bases, V lost 4 bases, and 6 bases had no gene match. The CDR3 contains 16 residues. Germline-derived CDR1 and CDR2 are SGHNT and YYREEE (reference sequence). Written as DNA, the CDR3 is TGTGCCAGCAGCAGCGGGACTAGCGGGGGCGAAGATACGCAGTATTTT. It codes for CASSSGTSGGEDTQYF.

This chain connects TRBV7-9 to TRBJ2-7; 7 bases fit TRBD2. Trimming took 3 bases from V and 5 from J; bases not matched to a gene: 7. Germline V gene lookup returns CDR1 SEHNR and CDR2 FQNEAQ (reference sequence). This CDR3 is built from 14 residues. CDR3 DNA: TGTGCCAGCAGCTTCTCGGGGGGAATGGACGAGCAGTACTTC. Translation: CASSFSGGMDEQYF.

The chain has TRBV28 and TRBJ2-7, with 7 nucleotides matching TRBD1. Germline loops: CDR1 MDHEN, CDR2 SYDVKM. J was trimmed by 6 bases and V by 4 bases; bases with no gene match: 3. This CDR3 has 12 amino acids. The DNA of the CDR3 is TGTGCCAGCAGTTCCGCAGGGGGCGAGCAGTACTTC. Translation: CASSSAGGEQYF.

CDR3: CASSPPGAGENYGYTF. The DNA for the CDR3 is TGCGCCAGCAGCCCCCCCGGGGCAGGGGAGAACTATGGCTACACCTTC. The chain couples TRBV4-3 to TRBJ1-2; maybe TRBD1 (6 bases). The germline V and J ends were trimmed by 4 bases and 2 bases, with 17 bases remaining between them. This CDR3 has 16 residues. Germline V gene sequence: CDR1 LGHNA, CDR2 YSLEER.

The chain couples TRBV11-2 to TRBJ2-1; no clear D. Trimming took 3 bases from V and 7 from J, leaving 13 bases between them. CDR1 and CDR2 from the germline V gene are SGHAT and FQNNGV. The CDR3 is 14 amino acids. The CDR3 nucleotides read TGTGCCAGCAGCTTCATAGCCCAACTAAATGAGCAGTTCTTC. As protein: CASSFIAQLNEQFF.

The V gene is TRBV29-1, the J gene TRBJ2-5, with a possible D match to TRBD2 (5 bases). Judging by the DNA end, TRBJ2-7 fits better; the J call may be wrong. Germline-derived CDR1 and CDR2 are SQVTM and ANQGSEA. This CDR3 contains 13 residues. This chain's CDR3 is CSVGRGWDYEQYF. In DNA form, the CDR3 reads TGCAGCGTTGGAAGAGGGTGGGACTACGAGCAGTACTTC.

This clone was counted ten times or more. The J gene is TRBJ1-1, the V gene TRBV5-6; D is possibly TRBD1 (5 bases). The CDR3 length is 16 residues. Germline V gene lookup returns CDR1 SGHDT and CDR2 YYEEEE. Deletions cut 1 base from V and 1 base from J, with 14 bases between. As DNA, the CDR3 is TGTGCCAGCAGCTTGTTCGGGCAGGGAGGGAACACTGAAGCTTTCTTT. It yields the protein CASSLFGQGGNTEAFF.